This T cell receptor beta chain appears in the sequencing data of a study of regulatory T cells in long-lasting Graves disease. Study-level results: Persistent Graves' disease cases displayed lower TCR diversity than newly diagnosed ones. Sample size, which was small, may have reduced accuracy. TRBV28, TRBJ1-2 and TRBJ2-5 were favored in persistent disease.

CDR1 is DFQATT, CDR2 SNEGSKA, per germline (reference sequence). This CDR3 spans 16 amino acids. Trimming cost V 5 bases and J 1 base; bases outside gene matches: 10. This clonotype was recorded at least ten times. Its antigen remains unknown. Time point defined: newly diagnosed GD, antithyroid drugs for less than 3 months. RNA extracted from PBMCs served as the sequencing template. Construction of TCR beta libraries relied on iRepertoire HTBI primers and on Arm-PCR targeting CDR3 regions. Using its own MiXCR run on the multiplex PCR reads, TCRdb lists one record per CDR3 protein. The table records about 540,000 distinct CDR3 sequences, 13% of them present only once. These data were likewise used in another study, on T cells in Graves' hyperthyroidism and ophthalmopathy.

This receptor was obtained from a man younger than 40 with Graves disease. Here the sequenced sample was peripheral blood mononuclear cells (PBMCs), taken at new diagnosis, from a patient treated with antithyroid drugs. The rearrangement uses TRBV20-1 and TRBJ2-7; 11 bases agree with TRBD2. The chain's CDR3 is CSAAQRTSGSSYEQYF. CDR3 bases: TGCAGTGCTGCCCAACGGACTAGCGGGTCGTCCTACGAGCAGTACTTC.